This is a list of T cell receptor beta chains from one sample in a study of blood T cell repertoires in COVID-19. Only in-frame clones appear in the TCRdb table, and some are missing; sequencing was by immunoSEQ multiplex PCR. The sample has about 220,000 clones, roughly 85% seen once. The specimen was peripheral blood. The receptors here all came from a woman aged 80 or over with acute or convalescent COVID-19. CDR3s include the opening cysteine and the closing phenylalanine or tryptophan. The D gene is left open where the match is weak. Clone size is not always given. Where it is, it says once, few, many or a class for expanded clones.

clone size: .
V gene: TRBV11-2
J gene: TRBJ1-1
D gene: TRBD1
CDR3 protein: CASSKSTGASPAFF
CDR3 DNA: TGTGCCAGCAGCAAATCGACAGGGGCCTCCCCAGCTTTCTTT

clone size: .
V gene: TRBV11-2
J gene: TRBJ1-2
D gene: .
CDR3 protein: CASSFRGGNGYTF
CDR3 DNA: TGTGCCAGCAGCTTTAGGGGGGGGAATGGCTACACCTTC

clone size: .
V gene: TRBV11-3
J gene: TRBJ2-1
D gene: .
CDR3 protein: CASSAGQLSQDEQFF
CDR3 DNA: TGTGCCAGCAGCGCGGGACAGCTGTCCCAGGATGAGCAGTTCTTC

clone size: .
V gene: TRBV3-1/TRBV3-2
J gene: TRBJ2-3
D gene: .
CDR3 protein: CASSQGGRSTDTQYF
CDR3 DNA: TGTGCCAGCAGCCAAGGGGGGCGCAGCACAGATACGCAGTATTTT

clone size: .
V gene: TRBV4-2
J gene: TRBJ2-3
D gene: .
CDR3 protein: CASSQEEASQGADTQYF
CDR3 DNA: TGTGCCAGCAGCCAAGAGGAGGCTAGCCAAGGTGCAGATACGCAGTATTTT

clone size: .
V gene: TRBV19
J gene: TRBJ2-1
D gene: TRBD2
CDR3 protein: CASRTSGEGGGDEQFF
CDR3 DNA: TGTGCCAGTAGGACTAGCGGTGAAGGAGGGGGGGATGAGCAGTTCTTC

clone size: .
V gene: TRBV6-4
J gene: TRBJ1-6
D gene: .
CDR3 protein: CASSTNAMPNSPLHF
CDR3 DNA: TGTGCCAGCAGTACAAACGCCATGCCAAATTCACCCCTCCACTTT

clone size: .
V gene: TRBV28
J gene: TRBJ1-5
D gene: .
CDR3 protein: CASHKAGRNQPQHF
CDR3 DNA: TGTGCCAGCCACAAGGCAGGGCGCAATCAGCCCCAGCATTTT

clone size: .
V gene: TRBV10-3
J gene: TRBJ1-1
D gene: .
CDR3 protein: CAISESPGQRNTEAFF
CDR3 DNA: TGTGCCATCAGTGAGTCGCCGGGACAACGGAACACTGAAGCTTTCTTT

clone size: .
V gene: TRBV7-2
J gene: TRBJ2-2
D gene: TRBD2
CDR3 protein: CASSSGGGGELFF
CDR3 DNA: TGTGCCAGCAGCTCGGGGGGTGGCGGGGAGCTGTTTTTT

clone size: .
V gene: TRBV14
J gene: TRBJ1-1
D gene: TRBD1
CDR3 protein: CASSQAGQALNTEAFF
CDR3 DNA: TGTGCCAGCAGCCAAGCTGGACAGGCTTTGAACACTGAAGCTTTCTTT

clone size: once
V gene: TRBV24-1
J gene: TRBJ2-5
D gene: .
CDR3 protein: CATSDSGQETQYF
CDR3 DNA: TGTGCCACCAGTGATTCCGGCCAAGAGACCCAGTACTTC

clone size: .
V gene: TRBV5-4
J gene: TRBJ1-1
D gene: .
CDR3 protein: CASSSDLRDLRAFF
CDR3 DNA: TGTGCCAGCAGCTCTGATTTAAGGGACTTAAGAGCTTTCTTT

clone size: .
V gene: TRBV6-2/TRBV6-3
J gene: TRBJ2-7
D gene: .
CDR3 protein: CASSYSDTATIYEQYF
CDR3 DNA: TGTGCCAGCAGTTACTCGGACACCGCTACCATCTACGAGCAGTACTTC

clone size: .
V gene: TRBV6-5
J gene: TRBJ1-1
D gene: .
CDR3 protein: CASSYSRLAGGGAFF
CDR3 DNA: TGTGCCAGCAGTTACTCGAGATTAGCAGGAGGAGGAGCTTTCTTT

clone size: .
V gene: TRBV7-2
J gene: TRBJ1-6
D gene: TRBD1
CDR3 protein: CASSLQGTANSPLHF
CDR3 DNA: TGTGCCAGCAGCTTGCAAGGGACAGCTAATTCACCCCTCCACTTT

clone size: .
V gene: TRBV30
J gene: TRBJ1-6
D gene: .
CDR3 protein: CAWSPTGYNSPLHF
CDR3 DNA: TGTGCCTGGAGTCCCACAGGCTATAATTCACCCCTCCACTTT

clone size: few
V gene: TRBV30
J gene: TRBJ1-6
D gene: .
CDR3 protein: CAWDFDSPLHF
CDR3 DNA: TGTGCCTGGGACTTTGATTCACCCCTCCACTTT

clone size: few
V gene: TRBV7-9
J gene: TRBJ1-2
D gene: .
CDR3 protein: CASSLDLSSYGYTF
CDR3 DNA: TGTGCCAGCAGCTTAGATCTTTCGTCCTATGGCTACACCTTC

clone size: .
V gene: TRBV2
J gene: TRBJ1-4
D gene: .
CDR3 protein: CASGGNSEKLFF
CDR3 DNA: TGTGCCAGCGGGGGGAACTCTGAAAAACTGTTTTTT

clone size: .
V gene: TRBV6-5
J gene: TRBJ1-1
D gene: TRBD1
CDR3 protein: CASSTQHRGDPEAFF
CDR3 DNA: TGTGCCAGCAGTACACAGCACAGGGGTGACCCTGAAGCTTTCTTT

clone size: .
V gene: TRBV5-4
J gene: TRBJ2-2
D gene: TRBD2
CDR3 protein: CASSRGTSATGELFF
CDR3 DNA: TGTGCCAGCAGCCGCGGGACTAGCGCCACCGGGGAGCTGTTTTTT

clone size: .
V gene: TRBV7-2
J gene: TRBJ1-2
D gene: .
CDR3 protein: CASSFGGYGYTF
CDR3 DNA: TGTGCCAGCAGCTTCGGGGGCTATGGCTACACCTTC

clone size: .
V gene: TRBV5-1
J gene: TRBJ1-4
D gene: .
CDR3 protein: CASTTWGGDEKLFF
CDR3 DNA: TGCGCCAGCACCACGTGGGGGGGCGATGAAAAACTGTTTTTT

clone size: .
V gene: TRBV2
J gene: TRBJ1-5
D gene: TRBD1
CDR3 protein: CASSDRTGGNQPQHF
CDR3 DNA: TGTGCCAGCAGTGACCGGACAGGGGGCAATCAGCCCCAGCATTTT

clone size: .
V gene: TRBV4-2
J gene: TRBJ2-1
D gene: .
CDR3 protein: CASSQEAGAHNEQFF
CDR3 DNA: TGTGCCAGCAGCCAGGAGGCGGGGGCTCACAATGAGCAGTTCTTC

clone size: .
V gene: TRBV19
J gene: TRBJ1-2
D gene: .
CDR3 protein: CASTADSGYGYTF
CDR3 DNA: TGTGCCAGTACCGCAGACAGCGGGTATGGCTACACCTTC

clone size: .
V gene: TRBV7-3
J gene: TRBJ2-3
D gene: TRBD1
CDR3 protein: CASSRTGAEDTQYF
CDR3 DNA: TGTGCCAGCAGCAGGACAGGGGCGGAAGATACGCAGTATTTT

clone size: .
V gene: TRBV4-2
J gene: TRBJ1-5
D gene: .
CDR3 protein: CASSQGLRGRLNQPQHF
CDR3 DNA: TGTGCCAGCAGCCAAGGGTTAAGGGGAAGACTCAATCAGCCCCAGCATTTT

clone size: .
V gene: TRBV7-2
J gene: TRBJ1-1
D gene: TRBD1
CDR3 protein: CASSAGQHTEAFF
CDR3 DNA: TGTGCCAGCAGCGCGGGACAGCACACTGAAGCTTTCTTT

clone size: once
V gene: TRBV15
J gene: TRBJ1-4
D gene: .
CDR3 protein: CATSRDPGQHNEKLFF
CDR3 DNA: TGTGCCACCAGCAGAGATCCAGGACAGCATAATGAAAAACTGTTTTTT

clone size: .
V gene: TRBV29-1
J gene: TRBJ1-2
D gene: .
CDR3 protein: CSVEVAGRGDGYTF
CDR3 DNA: TGCAGCGTTGAAGTGGCAGGGAGGGGAGATGGCTACACCTTC

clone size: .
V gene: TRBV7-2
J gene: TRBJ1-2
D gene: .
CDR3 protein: CASSSLDDTAYTF
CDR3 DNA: TGTGCCAGCAGCTCGCTTGACGATACAGCCTACACCTTC

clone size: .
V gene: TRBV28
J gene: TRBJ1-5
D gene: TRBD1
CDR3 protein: CASSLTGTGGGNQPQHF
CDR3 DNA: TGTGCCAGCAGTTTGACCGGGACAGGGGGAGGCAATCAGCCCCAGCATTTT

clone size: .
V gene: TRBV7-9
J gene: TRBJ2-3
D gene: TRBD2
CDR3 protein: CASSPGTSGNTDTQYF
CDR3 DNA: TGTGCCAGCAGCCCAGGGACTAGCGGGAACACAGATACGCAGTATTTT

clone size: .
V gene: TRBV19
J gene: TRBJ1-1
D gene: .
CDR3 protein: CASSSQGNTEAFF
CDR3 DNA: TGTGCCAGTAGCTCCCAGGGGAACACTGAAGCTTTCTTT

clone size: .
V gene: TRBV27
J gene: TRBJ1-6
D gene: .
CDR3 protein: CASTLGGGNSPLHF
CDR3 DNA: TGTGCCAGCACCCTTGGGGGGGGGAATTCACCCCTCCACTTT

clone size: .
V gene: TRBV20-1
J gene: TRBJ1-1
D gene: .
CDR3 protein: CRAAANTEAFF
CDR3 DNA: TGCAGGGCAGCGGCGAACACTGAAGCTTTCTTT

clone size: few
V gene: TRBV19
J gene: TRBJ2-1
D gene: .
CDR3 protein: CASGAGYYNEQFF
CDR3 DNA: TGTGCCAGCGGGGCGGGGTACTACAATGAGCAGTTCTTC

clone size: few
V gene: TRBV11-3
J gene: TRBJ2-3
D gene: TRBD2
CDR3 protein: CASSLGVAGGTDTQYF
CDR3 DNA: TGTGCCAGCAGCTTAGGGGTAGCGGGGGGCACAGATACGCAGTATTTT

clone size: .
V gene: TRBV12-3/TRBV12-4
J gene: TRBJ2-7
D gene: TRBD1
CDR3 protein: CASRRTGGGEQYF
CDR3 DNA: TGTGCCAGCAGGCGGACAGGGGGGGGTGAGCAGTACTTC

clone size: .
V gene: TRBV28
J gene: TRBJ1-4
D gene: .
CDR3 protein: CASSMRPHFTNEKLFF
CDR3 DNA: TGTGCCAGCAGTATGAGGCCTCATTTCACTAATGAAAAACTGTTTTTT

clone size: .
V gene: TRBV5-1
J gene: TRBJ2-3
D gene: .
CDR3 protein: CASSLGLADTQYF
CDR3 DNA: TGCGCCAGCAGCTTGGGTCTCGCAGATACGCAGTATTTT